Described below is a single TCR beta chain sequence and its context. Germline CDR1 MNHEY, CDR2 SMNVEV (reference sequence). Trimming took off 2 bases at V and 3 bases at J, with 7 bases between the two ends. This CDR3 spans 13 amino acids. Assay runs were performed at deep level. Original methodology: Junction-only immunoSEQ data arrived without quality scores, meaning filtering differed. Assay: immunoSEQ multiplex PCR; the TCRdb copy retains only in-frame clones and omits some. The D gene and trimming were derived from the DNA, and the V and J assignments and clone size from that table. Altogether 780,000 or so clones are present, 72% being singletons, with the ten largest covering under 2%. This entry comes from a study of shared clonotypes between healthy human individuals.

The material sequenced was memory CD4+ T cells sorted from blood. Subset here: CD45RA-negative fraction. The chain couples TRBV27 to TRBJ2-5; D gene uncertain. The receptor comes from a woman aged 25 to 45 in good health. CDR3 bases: TGTGCCAGCAGTTTAGGCAGAGAAGAGACCCAGTACTTC. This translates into CASSLGREETQYF.